This T cell receptor beta chain appears in the sequencing data of a study of CD8 T cells in ankylosing spondylitis. A note on this clonotype: The target antigen is unknown.

CDR1 and CDR2 (germline): MGHRA, YSYEKL. V lost 0 bases, J lost 0 bases, and 11 bases lay in between. CDR3 length: 16 residues. Study-wide results and caveats: Blood of patients with ankylosing spondylitis appeared to be characterized by a TCR beta motif of several highly homologous variants.

TCRdb passed the 5' RACE reads through MiXCR, listing each CDR3 protein once. The sample carries roughly 220,000 distinct CDR3 sequences, about 17% recorded once. Sequenced: blood, either unsorted or a sorted T cell fraction (not recorded which). The chain links TRBV4-1 to TRBJ1-1; the D is unclear. The receptor was derived from a male donor with ankylosing spondylitis. CDR3 coding DNA: TGCGCCAGCAGCCAAGACTCTCAAACGTTGAACACTGAAGCTTTCTTT. Its protein is CASSQDSQTLNTEAFF.